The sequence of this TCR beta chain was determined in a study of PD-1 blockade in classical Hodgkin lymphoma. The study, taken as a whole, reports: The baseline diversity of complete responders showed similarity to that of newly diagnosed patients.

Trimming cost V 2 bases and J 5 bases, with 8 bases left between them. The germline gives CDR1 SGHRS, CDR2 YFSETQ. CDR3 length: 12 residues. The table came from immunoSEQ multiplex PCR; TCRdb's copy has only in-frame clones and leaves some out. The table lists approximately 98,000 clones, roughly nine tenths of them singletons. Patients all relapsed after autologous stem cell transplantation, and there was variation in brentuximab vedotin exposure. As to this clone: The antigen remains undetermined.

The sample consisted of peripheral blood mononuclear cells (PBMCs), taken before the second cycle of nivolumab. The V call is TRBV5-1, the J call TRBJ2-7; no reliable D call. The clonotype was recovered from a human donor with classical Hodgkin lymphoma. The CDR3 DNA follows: TGCGCCAGCAGCTTACCGTCTGACGAGCAGTACTTC. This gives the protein CASSLPSDEQYF. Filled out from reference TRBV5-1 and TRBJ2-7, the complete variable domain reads KAGVTQTPRYLIKTRGQQVTLSCSPISGHRSVSWYQQTPGQGLQFLFEYFSETQRNKGNFPGRFSGRQFSNSRSEMNVSTLELGDSALYLCASSLPSDEQYFGPGTRLTVT.